This TCR beta chain was documented in a study of blood T cell repertoires in COVID-19. For the study at large: The United States, Italy and Spain supplied acute and convalescent COVID-19 samples. In each case, the material was cDNA or gDNA derived from T cells, B-cell-depleted T cells, or PBMCs.

Libraries were prepared by immunoSEQ multiplex PCR; TCRdb keeps only in-frame clonotypes and omits some of them. Among about 120,000 clones, 60% to 85% were seen once, and the ten largest hold around 6.6%. Trimming took 8 bases from V and 1 from J; bases not matched to a gene: 5. The CDR3 runs to 14 residues. Germline V gene sequence: CDR1 SNHLY, CDR2 FYNNEI. The source is a man between 70 and 80 years old with acute or convalescent COVID-19. Specimen: peripheral blood. V gene TRBV2 combines with J gene TRBJ1-2; TRBD1 aligns across 9 bases. In DNA, the CDR3 is TGTGCCAGCCGCTTGGACAGGGGTAACTATGGCTACACCTTC. Residues: CASRLDRGNYGYTF.